The sequence of this TCR beta chain was determined in a study of identical twins (dated by TCRdb to the mid-2010s). Broadly, across the study: The study deep-sequenced TCR alpha and beta repertoires from monozygotic twins, unrelated adults of various ages and cord blood to test whether fetal clonotypes persist. To rule out contamination, replicate twin experiments were performed at different times with different library preparation protocols. Findings and caveats that apply to the study as a whole: In monozygotic twins, out-of-frame TCR alpha sharing was systematically underestimated by recombination models, although the models agreed with sharing between unrelated individuals. Compared with coincidental sharing between unrelated individuals, out-of-frame TCR alpha sequences shared between twins showed an excess of sequences with low generation probability. Because the same donors could not be followed over many years, the conclusions relied on cross-sectional statistical analysis. Abundant cord blood beta clonotypes had fewer insertions, young adult naive repertoires showed a similar but weaker trend, and memory repertoires showed no such trend. A weaker excess of twin sharing was found in beta out-of-frame sequences because the signal-to-noise ratio was lowered by fewer shared sequences. Zero-insertion analyses could be partly confounded by invariant T cells such as MAIT and iNKT, although diverse VJ usage argued against such confounding for most clonotypes.

Only healthy Caucasian donors were included. The twin cohort comprised three pairs of female monozygotic twins, all aged roughly 18 to 30 years. Positive isolation kits from Invitrogen were used to isolate CD4+ and CD8+ T cell populations. The library was made by 5' RACE. These reads were obtained on an Illumina HiSeq 2000. A universal primer binding site was introduced by template switching, and a unique molecular identifier was present in the final cDNA, enabling accurate counting of TCR cDNA molecules. Specific primers in the conserved constant-segment region were used to synthesize first-strand cDNA for the TCR alpha and beta chains. To control for contamination, every cDNA library carried two barcodes: a SMART-Mk sample barcode plus Illumina barcodes. TruSeq adapter sequences and Illumina sample barcodes were added in two successive PCR steps. Sequencing of the TCR alpha and beta cDNA libraries was done on the Illumina HiSeq platform using custom primers. The original methods were these. Unique molecular identifiers were extracted from raw reads with MiGEC, and CDR3 positions were determined with MiXCR. Recombination models were inferred per individual with the repgenHMM and IGoR tools using an EM algorithm. The analysis of shared clonotypes was done with the tcR package in R, with sharing normalized by the product of cloneset sizes. Out-of-frame nonproductive sequences were analyzed to study raw recombination free of thymic and clonal selection effects. TCRdb's own reprocessing of the public reads used fastp at Q25 and MiXCR and kept productive beta chains. Rows with a matching CDR3 protein are joined into one entry that keeps the most common DNA and genes. The V and J calls here are based on TCRdb, not the publication. The sample yields approximately 300,000 distinct CDR3 sequences; less than 9.5% were counted once. The ten largest clonotypes hold 6% to 8.5% of the sample.

Based on the germline V gene, the CDR1 and CDR2 sequences are SGHVS and FNYEAQ. The CDR3 holds 17 amino acids from the cysteine to the phenylalanine. The kept DNA is CDR3 alone, 51 bases in frame from the first base. Compared with germline, V lacks 4 bases and J lacks 4 bases; bases without a gene match: 10. A note on this clonotype: The clone's antigen remains unknown. Per-base quality was not reported, and no clone a single base away is much larger than it.

These same data were also listed under a study on yellow fever vaccine responses in identical twins. The second study's authors report: According to the authors, the vaccine-induced T cell response in identical twins seemed to be partly convergent and partly specific to each individual. In identical twins, the study followed T cell clones that responded to the vaccine with precision.

This receptor was taken from a woman under 30 in good health. Recombination connected TRBV7-6 to TRBJ2-2; TRBD2 fits 9 bases in the junction. Sequencing input: CD8+ T cells sorted from blood. CDR3 reads: CASSSTRTSASTGELFF. The DNA reads TGTGCCAGCAGCTCCACCCGGACTAGCGCGAGCACCGGGGAGCTGTTTTTT. Beyond the CDR3, the reference TRBV7-6 and TRBJ2-2 genes provide the residues; the full variable domain reads: GAGVSQSPRYKVTKRGQDVALRCDPISGHVSLYWYRQALGQGPEFLTYFNYEAQQDKSGLPNDRFSAERPEGSISTLTIQRTEQRDSAMYRCASSSTRTSASTGELFFGEGSRLTVL.